Each of the 4 T cell receptor beta chains below was sequenced from the same sample in a study of PD-1 blockade in classical Hodgkin lymphoma. Each and every patient relapsed after autologous stem cell transplantation, and patients got differing brentuximab vedotin exposure. Libraries were prepared by immunoSEQ multiplex PCR; TCRdb keeps only in-frame clonotypes and omits some of them. The sample lists tens of thousands of clones; roughly 70% were seen once. Sequencing was performed on peripheral blood mononuclear cells (PBMCs), taken at baseline. These receptors were taken from a human donor with classical Hodgkin lymphoma.

The genes are TRBV5-4 and TRBJ2-5; D is uncertain. V lost 0 bases and J lost 0, with 18 bases in between. The germline gives CDR1 SGHNT, CDR2 YYREEE (reference sequence). There are 18 residues in the CDR3. The CDR3 DNA sequence: TGTGCCAGCAGCTTGGGTTCCCCATTTGGCCCGTACCAAGAGACCCAGTACTTC. Translated, it gives CASSLGSPFGPYQETQYF.

The genes are TRBV7-2 and TRBJ2-1, with 10 positions matching TRBD2. Germline CDR1 SGHTA, CDR2 FQGNSA. This CDR3 has 15 residues. V was pared by 3 bases and J by 5 bases, with 4 bases of the junction left unmatched. The CDR3 loop is CASSFEGLADNEQFF. The CDR3 coding sequence is TGTGCCAGCAGCTTTGAAGGACTAGCGGACAATGAGCAGTTCTTC.

The chain combines TRBV7-2 with TRBJ2-1, with a weak D call TRBD2 (6 bases). V was trimmed by 7 bases and J by 15 bases, leaving 19 bases between them. The CDR3 runs 12 residues. The germline V gene encodes CDR1 SGHTA and CDR2 FQGNSA. CDR3 region: CASTRGAPSAFF. The CDR3 DNA follows: TGTGCCAGCACCCGCGGGGCACCCTCGGCGTTCTTC.

J is TRBJ1-5 and V is TRBV5-5; 7 nucleotides line up with TRBD1. CDR1 and CDR2 from the germline V gene are SGHKS and YYEKEE (reference sequence). The CDR3 runs to 15 residues. V lost 4 bases to trimming and J lost 1 base; unmatched junction nucleotides: 5. The CDR3 coding sequence is TGTGCCAGCAGCATACAGGGGTTCAGCAATCAGCCCCAGCATTTT. Translated, it gives CASSIQGFSNQPQHF.